This note documents a single T cell receptor (beta chain) sequence. This receptor's antigen is unknown. The record has no base qualities; no much larger clone is one base away. These data come from a study of T cell changes during pregnancy in multiple sclerosis (dated by TCRdb to the late 2010s). With respect to the entire study: The study examined how the T cell repertoire changed over the course of pregnancy in women with multiple sclerosis.

The library was generated by the immunoSEQ multiplex PCR assay. Drawn from immuneACCESS, this table holds only the in-frame rearrangements with V and J called that TCRdb kept. Clones are partly lost; checked studies trace under half to an unresolved V gene and leave the rest unexplained. The sample table lists 55,000 to 70,000 clones, around 90% of them with a count of one. The ten largest clones add up to under 0.3% of the sample. The junction shows trimming of 3 bases on V and 4 bases on J, and the gene matches do not reach 2 bases of it. From cysteine to phenylalanine, the CDR3 is 12 amino acids long. The read is trimmed to its CDR3 DNA, 36 bases read in frame from base 1. CDR1 and CDR2, looked up from the germline V gene (reference sequence), are GTSNPN and SVGIG.

In this chain, TRBV30 is recombined with TRBJ1-2; 7 nucleotides in the junction match TRBD1. The material was CD4+ T cells from peripheral blood mononuclear cells, obtained after pregnancy. The origin of this receptor is a female donor with multiple sclerosis, enrolled in a pregnancy study. The DNA sequence is given as TGTGCCTGGAGGACAGGGACCTATGGCTACACCTTC. This sequence encodes CAWRTGTYGYTF.